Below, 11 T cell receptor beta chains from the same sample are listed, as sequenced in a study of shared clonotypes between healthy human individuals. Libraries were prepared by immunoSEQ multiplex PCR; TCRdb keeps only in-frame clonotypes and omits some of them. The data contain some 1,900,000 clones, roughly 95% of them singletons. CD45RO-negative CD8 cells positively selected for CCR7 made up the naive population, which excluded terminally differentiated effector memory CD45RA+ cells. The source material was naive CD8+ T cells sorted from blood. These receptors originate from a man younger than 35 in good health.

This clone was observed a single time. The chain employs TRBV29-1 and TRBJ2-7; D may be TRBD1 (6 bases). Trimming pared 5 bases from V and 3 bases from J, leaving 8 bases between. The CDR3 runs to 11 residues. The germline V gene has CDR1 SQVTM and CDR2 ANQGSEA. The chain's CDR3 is CSVSRGYEQYF. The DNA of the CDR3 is TGCAGCGTTTCCAGGGGCTACGAGCAGTACTTC.

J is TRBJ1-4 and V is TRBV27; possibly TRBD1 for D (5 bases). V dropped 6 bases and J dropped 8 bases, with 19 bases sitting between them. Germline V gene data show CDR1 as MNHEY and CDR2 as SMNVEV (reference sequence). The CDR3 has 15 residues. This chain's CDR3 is CASSPRDAEEEKLFF. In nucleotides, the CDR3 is TGTGCCAGCAGCCCTCGGGACGCCGAAGAGGAAAAACTGTTTTTT.

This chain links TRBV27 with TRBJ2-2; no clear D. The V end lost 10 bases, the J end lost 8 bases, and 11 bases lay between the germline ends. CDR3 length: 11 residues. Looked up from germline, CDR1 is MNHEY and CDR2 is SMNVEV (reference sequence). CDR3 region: CATTSRGELFF. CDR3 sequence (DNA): TGTGCCACCACATCCAGAGGGGAGCTGTTTTTT.

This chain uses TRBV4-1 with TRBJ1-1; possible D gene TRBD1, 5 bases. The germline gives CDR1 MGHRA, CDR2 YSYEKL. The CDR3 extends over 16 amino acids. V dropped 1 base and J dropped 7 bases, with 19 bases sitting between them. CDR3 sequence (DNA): TGCGCCAGCAGCCAAGTCACCGGGGCCGGCGGGGGTGAAGCTTTCTTT. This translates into CASSQVTGAGGGEAFF.

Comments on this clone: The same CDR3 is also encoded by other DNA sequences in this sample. The CDR3, as DNA: TGTGCCAGCAGTTTAACAGGGGGGTCCTACGAGCAGTACTTC. It translates to CASSLTGGSYEQYF. The genes are TRBV27 and TRBJ2-7; 8 nucleotides match TRBD1. The CDR3 is made up of 14 amino acids. J lost 1 base, V lost 2 bases, and 1 base had no gene match. The germline CDR1 and CDR2 sequences are MNHEY and SMNVEV (reference sequence).

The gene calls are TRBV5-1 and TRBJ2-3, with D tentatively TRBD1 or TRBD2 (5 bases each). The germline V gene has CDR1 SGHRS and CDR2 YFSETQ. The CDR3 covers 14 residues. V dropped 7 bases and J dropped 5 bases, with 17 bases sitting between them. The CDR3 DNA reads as TGCGCCAGCCGCGATGGGGCGGGTCGAGATACGCAGTATTTT. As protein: CASRDGAGRDTQYF.

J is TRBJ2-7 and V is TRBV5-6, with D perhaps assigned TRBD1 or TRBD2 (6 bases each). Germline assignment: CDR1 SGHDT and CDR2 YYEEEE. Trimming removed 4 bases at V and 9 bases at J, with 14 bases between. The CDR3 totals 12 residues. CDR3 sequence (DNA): TGTGCCAGCAGCCCCCATTCGGGGGCGCAGTACTTC. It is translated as CASSPHSGAQYF.

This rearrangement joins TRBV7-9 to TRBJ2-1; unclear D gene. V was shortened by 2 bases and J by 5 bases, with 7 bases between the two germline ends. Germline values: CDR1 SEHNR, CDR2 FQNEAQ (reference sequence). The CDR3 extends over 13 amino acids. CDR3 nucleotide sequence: TGTGCCAGCAGCTTACCTTCGAACAATGAGCAGTTCTTC. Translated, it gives CASSLPSNNEQFF.

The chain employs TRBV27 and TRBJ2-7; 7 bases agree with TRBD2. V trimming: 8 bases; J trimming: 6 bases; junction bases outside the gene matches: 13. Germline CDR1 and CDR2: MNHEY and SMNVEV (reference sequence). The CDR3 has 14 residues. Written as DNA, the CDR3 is TGTGCCAGCGGAATCGGGGAGGGCCCTAGCGAGCAGTACTTC. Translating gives CASGIGEGPSEQYF.

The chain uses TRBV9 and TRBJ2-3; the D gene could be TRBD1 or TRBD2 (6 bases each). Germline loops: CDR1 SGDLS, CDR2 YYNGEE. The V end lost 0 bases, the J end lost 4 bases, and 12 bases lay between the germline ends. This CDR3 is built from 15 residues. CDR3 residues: CASSVGGASPDTQYF. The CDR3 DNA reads TGTGCCAGCAGCGTAGGGGGGGCGAGTCCAGATACGCAGTATTTT.

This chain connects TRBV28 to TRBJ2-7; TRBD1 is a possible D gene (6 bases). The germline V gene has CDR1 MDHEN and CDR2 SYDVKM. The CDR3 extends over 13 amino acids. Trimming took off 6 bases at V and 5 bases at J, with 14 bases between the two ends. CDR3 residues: CASRLGPGDEQYF. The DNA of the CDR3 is TGTGCCAGCAGACTTGGACCAGGGGACGAGCAGTACTTC. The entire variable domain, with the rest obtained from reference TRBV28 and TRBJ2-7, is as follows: DVKVTQSSRYLVKRTGEKVFLECVQDMDHENMFWYRQDPGLGLRLIYFSYDVKMKEKGDIPEGYSVSREKKERFSLILESASTNQTSMYLCASRLGPGDEQYFGPGTRLTVT.